The next 27 T cell receptor beta chains were all read from a single sample in a study of CD8 T cells in Susac syndrome. With random hexamers, 0.5 to 1 ug RNA was reverse transcribed. TCRdb ran MiXCR on the immunoSEQ multiplex PCR reads and lists one entry per CDR3 protein. The data hold some 100,000 distinct CDR3 sequences, with about nine tenths observed a single time. Sequenced material: CD8+ T cells from PBMCs. These receptors were collected from a human donor in good health.

This rearrangement joins TRBV7-9 to TRBJ2-2; possibly TRBD1 or TRBD2 for D (5 bases each). V lost 7 bases, J lost 7 bases, and 13 bases lay in between. Germline loops: CDR1 SEHNR, CDR2 FQNEAQ (reference sequence). The length of the CDR3 is 13 residues. For the CDR3, the DNA is TGTGCCAGCACGAAGTGGGGGAACGGGGAGCTGTTTTTT. This sequence encodes CASTKWGNGELFF.

The chain is built from TRBV4-2 and TRBJ2-2; 14 bases map to TRBD2. Germline loops: CDR1 LGHNA, CDR2 YNFKEQ. The CDR3 runs to 19 residues. Losses at the gene ends were 6 bases for V and 1 base for J; bases not matched to a gene: 10. The CDR3 sequence: CASSHGLAGGPKNTGELFF. For the CDR3, the DNA is TGTGCCAGCAGTCACGGACTAGCGGGGGGACCGAAGAACACCGGGGAGCTGTTTTTT.

The chain carries TRBV27 and TRBJ1-2; D gene ambiguous. From germline, CDR1 is MNHEY and CDR2 SMNVEV (reference sequence). This CDR3 contains 13 residues. V gave up 3 bases and J gave up 8 bases, with 13 bases separating them. CDR3 in DNA: TGTGCCAGCAGTTTGGAGGGCTACGACGGCTACACCTTC. It specifies CASSLEGYDGYTF.

This sequence joins TRBV7-6 and TRBJ1-1; 7 bases match TRBD1. J was trimmed by 1 base and V by 4 bases; bases with no gene match: 6. The germline CDR1 and CDR2 sequences are SGHVS and FNYEAQ. CDR3 size: 15 residues. The CDR3 nucleotides read TGTGCCAGCAGCTGGGGGGGACAGACGAACACTGAAGCTTTCTTT. Its translation is CASSWGGQTNTEAFF.

V usage is TRBV30 and J usage is TRBJ2-7; D may match TRBD1 or TRBD2 (5 bases each). CDR3 length: 13 amino acids. The germline V gene encodes CDR1 GTSNPN and CDR2 SVGIG (reference sequence). Trimming removed 3 bases at V and 8 bases at J, with 17 bases between. CDR3 residues: CAWSATGAEKQYF. CDR3 DNA: TGTGCCTGGAGCGCGACCGGGGCCGAAAAGCAGTACTTC.

The rearrangement uses TRBV4-3 and TRBJ1-2, with 7 bases lining up with TRBD1. Unmatched junction bases numbered 4, after V lost 6 bases and J lost 0 bases. Germline-derived CDR1 and CDR2 are LGHNA and YSLEER. The CDR3 is 14 amino acids. The DNA for the CDR3 is TGCGCCAGCAGGCCACAGGGGTCTAACTATGGCTACACCTTC. Translating it yields CASRPQGSNYGYTF.

The V and J genes are TRBV20-1 and TRBJ2-3, with 13 positions matching TRBD2. Germline V gene lookup returns CDR1 DFQATT and CDR2 SNEGSKA (reference sequence). J gave up 0 bases and V 1 base, and 7 bases lay outside the gene matches. CDR3 length: 18 residues. The CDR3 DNA reads as TGCAGTGCTAGAGCGGGACTAGCGGGGACGTTTAGCACAGATACGCAGTATTTT. Amino acid sequence: CSARAGLAGTFSTDTQYF.

V and J are TRBV2 and TRBJ2-7, with D possibly being TRBD2 (6 bases). CDR3 length equals 12 residues. Trimming stripped 7 bases from V and 6 bases from J, with 13 bases between. Germline V gene sequence: CDR1 SNHLY, CDR2 FYNNEI. The CDR3 protein is CASTSRGFEQYF. The CDR3 region has the DNA TGTGCCAGCACTAGTCGGGGGTTCGAGCAGTACTTC.

This chain links TRBV5-4 with TRBJ1-1; perhaps TRBD1 as D (6 bases). CDR1 SGHNT and CDR2 YYREEE come from the germline V gene (reference sequence). The length of the CDR3 is 13 residues. V was cut by 3 bases and J by 7 bases, with 13 bases left in between. The CDR3 DNA is TGTGCCAGCAGCTCAACACAGGGACATGAAGCTTTCTTT. Encoded protein: CASSSTQGHEAFF.

This clonotype was counted once. The chain joins TRBV29-1 to TRBJ2-1, with D possibly being TRBD1 or TRBD2 (5 bases each). The CDR3 loop spans 17 amino acids. Germline CDR1 SQVTM, CDR2 ANQGSEA. V lost 3 bases, J lost 0 bases, and 18 bases lay in between. The CDR3 DNA follows: TGCAGCGTTGACCCCCCTTTTCCAGGGAGCTCCTACAATGAGCAGTTCTTC. This sequence encodes CSVDPPFPGSSYNEQFF.

The chain uses TRBV29-1 and TRBJ1-3; D is possibly TRBD1 (5 bases). Trimming took off 4 bases at V and 0 bases at J, with 10 bases between the two ends. Germline CDR1 reads SQVTM; CDR2 reads ANQGSEA. This CDR3 region has 14 residues. CDR3 sequence reads: CSVVQGDSGNTIYF. CDR3 DNA sequence: TGCAGCGTTGTGCAGGGCGACTCTGGAAACACCATATATTTT.

The chain recombines TRBV12-3 or TRBV12-4 with TRBJ1-6; 7 positions match TRBD1. Trimming took 5 bases from V and 7 from J; bases not matched to a gene: 8. CDR3 size: 15 residues. The CDR3 DNA sequence: TGTGCCAGCAGTCGGACAGGAGGAGGGAATTCACCCCTCCACTTT. Protein sequence: CASSRTGGGNSPLHF.

The V call is TRBV5-1, the J call TRBJ2-3; unclear D gene. The germline V gene encodes CDR1 SGHRS and CDR2 YFSETQ. The V end lost 7 bases, the J end lost 4 bases, and 13 bases lay between the germline ends. CDR3 length equals 13 residues. The CDR3 is CASGDRVSDTQYF. CDR3 DNA: TGCGCCAGCGGAGATCGCGTCTCAGATACGCAGTATTTT.

A single count supports this clonotype. The chain combines TRBV20-1 with TRBJ1-2; TRBD1 matches at 9 bases. V was clipped by 3 bases and J by 4 bases; unmatched bases: 6. Germline loops: CDR1 DFQATT, CDR2 SNEGSKA (reference sequence). The CDR3 spans 14 residues. In DNA form, the CDR3 reads TGCAGTGCTAGTGGACAGGGGTTTGGCTATGGCTACACCTTC. This translates into CSASGQGFGYGYTF.

This clonotype is a singleton in its sample. This chain links TRBV20-1 with TRBJ1-3; no clear D gene. The CDR3 is 13 amino acids. V was clipped by 6 bases and J by 8 bases, with 17 bases between them. Germline assignment: CDR1 DFQATT and CDR2 SNEGSKA (reference sequence). CDR3 loop: CSAKGSGKDTIYF. CDR3 nucleotide sequence: TGCAGTGCCAAAGGGTCAGGAAAGGACACCATATATTTT.

The chain combines TRBV6-2 or TRBV6-3 with TRBJ2-5, with TRBD2 matching 7 bases. The CDR3 runs to 13 residues. V gave up 7 bases and J gave up 3 bases; unmatched junction bases: 5. CDR1 is MNHEY, CDR2 SVGEGT, per germline. This CDR3 is CASTNAGEETQYF. CDR3 coding DNA: TGTGCCAGCACCAATGCGGGAGAAGAGACCCAGTACTTC.

The chain has TRBV20-1 and TRBJ1-4, with 7 bases lining up with TRBD1. This CDR3 contains 13 residues. Trimming at V came to 6 bases and at J to 6 bases, leaving 7 bases not matched to a gene. From germline, CDR1 is DFQATT and CDR2 SNEGSKA (reference sequence). CDR3 bases: TGCAGTGCCGACAGGGATGGGGATGAAAAACTGTTTTTT. Translating it yields CSADRDGDEKLFF.

The CDR3 bases are TGTGCCAGCAGCGGGGGGACAGCCCTTCCTGAAGCTTTCTTT. Amino acids: CASSGGTALPEAFF. J is TRBJ1-1 and V is TRBV9; 7 nucleotides line up with TRBD1. CDR3 length: 14 amino acids. Germline assignment: CDR1 SGDLS and CDR2 YYNGEE. V was clipped by 3 bases and J by 6 bases; unmatched bases: 8.

The rearrangement uses TRBV4-3 and TRBJ2-7; 7 bases are a match to TRBD2. Germline V gene data show CDR1 as LGHNA and CDR2 as YSLEER. The V and J ends lost 0 bases and 0 bases, in that order; junction bases with no gene match: 8. This CDR3 is built from 17 residues. CDR3 bases: TGCGCCAGCAGCCAAGATGTTGGGGGGGGACTCTCCTACGAGCAGTACTTC. This codes for CASSQDVGGGLSYEQYF.

The genes are TRBV6-6 and TRBJ2-5, with 9 bases that match TRBD1. The CDR3 runs 15 residues. Germline values: CDR1 MNHNY, CDR2 SVGAGI (reference sequence). Losses at the gene ends were 6 bases for V and 5 bases for J; bases not matched to a gene: 10. The CDR3 nucleotides read TGTGCCAGCAGAAGGACAGGGGAGAGGTGGGAGACCCAGTACTTC. It encodes CASRRTGERWETQYF.

This clonotype was seen a few times. This chain connects TRBV2 to TRBJ2-5; D perhaps matches TRBD1 (5 bases). V lost 8 bases and J 9 bases, leaving 19 bases between the germline ends. The CDR3 has 13 residues. CDR1 is SNHLY, CDR2 FYNNEI, per germline. CDR3 region: CASGAAVPRAQYF. The CDR3 DNA reads as TGTGCCAGCGGGGCGGCGGTGCCCAGGGCCCAGTACTTC.

This clonotype has more than one count but fewer than ten. CDR3 sequence: CASSETGADGYEQYF. CDR3 DNA: TGTGCCAGCAGCGAGACCGGGGCGGATGGCTACGAGCAGTACTTC. J is TRBJ2-7 and V is TRBV27; possibly TRBD1 or TRBD2 for D (5 bases each). CDR1 is MNHEY and CDR2 is SMNVEV in the germline V gene (reference sequence). V was shortened by 6 bases and J by 3 bases, with 18 bases between the two germline ends. The CDR3 runs 15 residues.

Here the CDR3 reads CASRLGLVRDNEQFF. In DNA, the CDR3 is TGTGCAAGTCGCTTAGGTCTTGTAAGAGACAATGAGCAGTTCTTC. J is TRBJ2-1 and V is TRBV12-2. TRBV12-2 is labeled a pseudogene. CDR3 length equals 15 residues.

The chain uses TRBV4-1 and TRBJ1-4; D is undetermined. Germline V CDR1 and CDR2: MGHRA, YSYEKL. The CDR3 contains 13 residues. The V end lost 2 bases, the J end lost 7 bases, and 8 bases lay between the germline ends. The CDR3 region is CASSQRTVEKLFF. CDR3 nucleotide sequence: TGCGCCAGCAGCCAACGAACGGTTGAAAAACTGTTTTTT.

J is TRBJ1-2 and V is TRBV7-2; no clear D gene. The CDR3 is 13 residues long. Trimming shortened V by 3 bases and J by 8 bases, and 13 bases separated the two germline ends. Germline CDR1 is SGHTA and CDR2 is FQGNSA. CDR3 in amino acids: CASSFPNGYGYTF. In nucleotides, the CDR3 is TGTGCCAGCAGCTTCCCAAATGGGTACGGCTACACCTTC. Variable domain in full (rest from reference TRBV7-2 and TRBJ1-2): GAGVSQSPSNKVTEKGKDVELRCDPISGHTALYWYRQSLGQGLEFLIYFQGNSAPDKSGLPSDRFSAERTGGSVSTLTIQRTQQEDSAVYLCASSFPNGYGYTFGSGTRLTVV.

This clonotype was observed a single time. This rearrangement joins TRBV20-1 to TRBJ1-6; 7 bases align to TRBD1. The CDR3 is made up of 16 amino acids. V trimming: 1 base; J trimming: 2 bases; junction bases outside the gene matches: 5. Germline V gene lookup returns CDR1 DFQATT and CDR2 SNEGSKA (reference sequence). The DNA of the CDR3 is TGCAGTGCTAGAGGTAACAGGGGTACCTATAATTCACCCCTCCACTTT. Translation: CSARGNRGTYNSPLHF.

The chain carries TRBV7-2 and TRBJ1-6; 11 bases fit TRBD1. Germline V gene sequence: CDR1 SGHTA, CDR2 FQGNSA. The CDR3 is 15 residues long. After removal of 5 bases from V and 6 bases from J, the junction contained 3 bases not matched to a gene. This CDR3 reads CASSRGTGGNSPLHF. In nucleotides, the CDR3 is TGTGCCAGCAGCCGAGGGACAGGGGGTAATTCACCCCTCCACTTT.